The 10 T cell receptor beta chains given below trace back to one sample, sequenced in a study of shared clonotypes between healthy human individuals (TCRdb year 2020). Library method: the immunoSEQ multiplex PCR assay. Here the immuneACCESS table is served through TCRdb, limited to in-frame sequences with V and J called. Missing clones are a known gap in these copies; in checked studies unresolved V genes cover under half, and the rest lacks a known reason. In all, the sample holds 400,000 to 600,000 clones, and roughly three quarters of those were seen once. The top ten clones comprise around 14% of the sample. The sample consisted of PBMCs. The receptors stem from a woman aged 40 to 50 in good health. Some clones in this sample may be carry-over from other donors' samples.

V usage is TRBV30 and J usage is TRBJ2-7, with a possible D match to TRBD2 (5 bases). The V end lost 0 bases, the J end lost 4 bases, and 10 bases lay between the germline ends. Germline V gives CDR1 GTSNPN, CDR2 SVGIG (reference sequence). The CDR3 runs to 13 residues. CDR3 bases: TGTGCCTGGAGTGTAACCCGGGGTTACGAGCAGTACTTC. Protein: CAWSVTRGYEQYF. The whole variable domain, remainder taken from reference TRBV30 and TRBJ2-7, is SQTIHQWPATLVQPVGSPLSLECTVEGTSNPNLYWYRQAAGRGLQLLFYSVGIGQISSEVPQNLSASRPQDRQFILSSKKLLLSDSGFYLCAWSVTRGYEQYFGPGTRLTVT.

This chain connects TRBV27 to TRBJ2-3; 8 bases map to TRBD1. V trimming: 6 bases; J trimming: 4 bases; junction bases outside the gene matches: 9. The CDR3 loop spans 15 amino acids. CDR1 is MNHEY and CDR2 is SMNVEV in the germline V gene (reference sequence). The CDR3 region is CASSTPRGRADTQYF. The CDR3 nucleotides read TGTGCCAGCAGCACGCCCAGGGGGCGGGCAGATACGCAGTATTTT.

J is TRBJ1-5 and V is TRBV10-2; D uncertain. V was shortened by 6 bases and J by 2 bases, with 8 bases between the two germline ends. Per the germline V gene, CDR1 is WSHSY and CDR2 is SAAADI. This CDR3 comprises 13 residues. The CDR3 coding sequence is TGCGCCAGCAGCACTCAGGGCAATCAGCCCCAGCATTTT. Protein sequence: CASSTQGNQPQHF.

V usage is TRBV10-3 and J usage is TRBJ2-7, with 8 bases that match TRBD1. With 6 bases clipped from V and 7 bases from J, the junction kept 5 bases outside the gene matches. This CDR3 has 12 amino acids. Looked up from germline, CDR1 is ENHRY and CDR2 is SYGVKD. In DNA form, the CDR3 reads TGTGCCATCAGCCCAGGGGGCCCAGAGCAGTACTTC. Residues: CAISPGGPEQYF.

J is TRBJ1-2 and V is TRBV5-6; 12 bases are shared with TRBD1. V lost 4 bases to trimming and J lost 4 bases; unmatched junction nucleotides: 2. The germline gives CDR1 SGHDT, CDR2 YYEEEE. The CDR3 totals 14 residues. The CDR3 reads CASSPGQGAYGYTF. In DNA, the CDR3 is TGTGCCAGCAGCCCGGGACAGGGGGCCTATGGCTACACCTTC. Combining the CDR3 with reference TRBV5-6 and TRBJ1-2 gives the whole variable domain DAGVTQSPTHLIKTRGQQVTLRCSPKSGHDTVSWYQQALGQGPQFIFQYYEEEERQRGNFPDRFSGHQFPNYSSELNVNALLLGDSALYLCASSPGQGAYGYTFGSGTRLTVV.

With regard to this clone: The likely explanation is a read error, given a far larger clone one base away. The chain's CDR3 is CTSSEIRGGVYEQYF. DNA of the CDR3: TGCACCAGCAGTGAGATTCGCGGGGGGGTCTACGAGCAGTACTTC. The chain is built from TRBV10-1 and TRBJ2-7; 9 nucleotides align to TRBD2. CDR3 size: 15 residues. The germline gives CDR1 WNHNN, CDR2 SYGVQD (reference sequence).

The chain employs TRBV5-1 and TRBJ2-6; a weak D match, TRBD1 (5 bases). Per germline, CDR1 SGHRS and CDR2 YFSETQ. This CDR3 is built from 15 residues. The V end lost 4 bases, the J end lost 0 bases, and 8 bases lay between the germline ends. The DNA for the CDR3 is TGCGCCAGCAGCACCGGACACTCTGGGGCCAACGTCCTGACTTTC. Translating gives CASSTGHSGANVLTF.

The chain is built from TRBV5-6 and TRBJ2-1; D unclear. The CDR3 consists of 13 residues. The V and J ends lost 2 bases and 4 bases respectively, with 7 bases between them. Per germline, CDR1 SGHDT and CDR2 YYEEEE. CDR3 residues: CASSFNGYNEQFF. The CDR3 DNA reads as TGTGCCAGCAGCTTTAACGGATACAATGAGCAGTTCTTC.

The table lists this clone with a few counts. The chain has TRBV7-2 and TRBJ2-7; 9 nucleotides align to TRBD2. This CDR3 is built from 15 residues. The trim removed 5 bases at V and 0 bases at J, leaving 5 bases unmatched. Per germline, CDR1 SGHTA and CDR2 FQGNSA. The CDR3 sequence: CASSTTSGRSYEQYF. CDR3 bases: TGTGCCAGCAGCACGACTAGCGGCCGCTCCTACGAGCAGTACTTC.

This chain connects TRBV29-1 to TRBJ2-1; no reliable D call. The CDR3 is 15 amino acids. Germline lookup yields CDR1 SQVTM and CDR2 ANQGSEA. Trimming shortened V by 1 base and J by 7 bases, and 17 bases separated the two germline ends. The CDR3 sequence is CSVEGGQESSNEQFF. CDR3 nucleotides: TGCAGCGTTGAAGGGGGTCAGGAGTCCAGTAATGAGCAGTTCTTC.